Below, one T cell receptor (beta chain) is given with its context. The antigen remains undetermined. Replicate PCRs for sorted subsets used 200 ng DNA; this equaled about 30,000 T cell genomes. As processed by the authors: ImmunoSEQ supplied junction-only sequences lacking quality scores, so filtering was different. TCRdb's copy holds only in-frame clones and misses some; the assay was immunoSEQ multiplex PCR. From that table come the V and J calls and clone size; the DNA was used to work out D and trimming. Here the sample spans more than 2,000,000 clones, around 94% being singletons. These data belong to a study of shared clonotypes between healthy human individuals. General study results and limits: It was the non-shared clonotypes that had lower generation probabilities than clonotypes shared by all four donors.

All donors were Caucasian adults living in Nashville, Tennessee. This sequence was found in a man aged 18 to 30 in good health. The material sequenced was naive CD4+ T cells sorted from blood. Documented subset: CD45RA+ positively selected.

The CDR3 protein is CASSFPRGIDSPLHF. The CDR3 DNA follows: TGTGCCAGCAGTTTTCCCAGGGGGATAGATTCACCCCTCCACTTT. This chain links TRBV28 with TRBJ1-6; 7 positions agree with TRBD1. The CDR3 spans 15 residues. Looked up from germline, CDR1 is MDHEN and CDR2 is SYDVKM. Unmatched junction bases numbered 7, after V lost 3 bases and J lost 8 bases.